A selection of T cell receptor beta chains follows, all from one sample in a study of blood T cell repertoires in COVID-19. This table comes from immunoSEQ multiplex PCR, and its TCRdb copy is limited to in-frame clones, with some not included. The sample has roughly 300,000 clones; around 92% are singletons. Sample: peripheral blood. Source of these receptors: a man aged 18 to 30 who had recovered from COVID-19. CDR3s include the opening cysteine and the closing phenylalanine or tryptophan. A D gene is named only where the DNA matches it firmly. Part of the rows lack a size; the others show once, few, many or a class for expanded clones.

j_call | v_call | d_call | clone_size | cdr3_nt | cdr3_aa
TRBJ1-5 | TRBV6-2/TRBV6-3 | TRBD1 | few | TGTGCCAGCAGTTACGGACAGGGTGGGTATCAGCCCCAGCATTTT | CASSYGQGGYQPQHF
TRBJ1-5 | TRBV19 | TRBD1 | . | TGTGCCAGCGTCCCCGGGACAGCTCAAGCCTATGGCAATCAGCCCCAGCATTTT | CASVPGTAQAYGNQPQHF
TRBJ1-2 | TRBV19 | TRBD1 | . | TGTGCCAGTAGTACTACGGACAGGCTTAACTATGGCTACACCTTC | CASSTTDRLNYGYTF
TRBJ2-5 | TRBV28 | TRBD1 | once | TGTGCCAGCAGTCCACCACCGGGACAGGGACTTCGTGAGGAGACCCAGTACTTC | CASSPPPGQGLREETQYF
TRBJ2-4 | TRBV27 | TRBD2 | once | TGTGCCAGCAGCCGATTAATGGGGGGGGATTTTATTCAGTACTTC | CASSRLMGGDFIQYF
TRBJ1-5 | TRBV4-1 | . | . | TGCGCCAGCAGCCAAAAGGGGGGGGAGGCGGTTCAGCCCCAGCATTTT | CASSQKGGEAVQPQHF
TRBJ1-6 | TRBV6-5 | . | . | TGTGCCAGCAGACCGAACGAGGATTCACCCCTCCACTTT | CASRPNEDSPLHF
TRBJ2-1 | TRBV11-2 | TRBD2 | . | TGTGCCAGCAGCGTACTACCGGGACTAGCGGGGGGATACAATGAGCAGTTCTTC | CASSVLPGLAGGYNEQFF
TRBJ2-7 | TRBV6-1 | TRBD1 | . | TGTGCCAGCAGTGAACGGGACAGATCCTACGAGCAGTACTTC | CASSERDRSYEQYF
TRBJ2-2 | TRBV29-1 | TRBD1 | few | TGCAGCGTTGTCGCGGCGGGGGACAGGGGGCTTTTTGGCGGGGAGCTGTTTTTT | CSVVAAGDRGLFGGELFF
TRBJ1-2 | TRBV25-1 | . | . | TGTGCCAGCAGTGGAGCCGGGAGCCAAATCTATGGCTACACCTTC | CASSGAGSQIYGYTF
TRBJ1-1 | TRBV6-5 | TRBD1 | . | TGTGCCAGCTGCTGGGACAGGGGTGACACTGAAGCTTTCTTT | CASCWDRGDTEAFF
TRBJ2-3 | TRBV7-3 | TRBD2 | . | TGTGCCAGCAGCCCCGATCTAGCGGGGGAGGGAGATACGCAGTATTTT | CASSPDLAGEGDTQYF
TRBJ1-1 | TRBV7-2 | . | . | TGTGCCAGCAGCTTAAGGAGGGGGGGTAACACTGAAGCTTTCTTT | CASSLRRGGNTEAFF
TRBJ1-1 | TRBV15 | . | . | TGTGCCACCAGCCTGAGCTTAGGAGGGAGCGAAGCTTTCTTT | CATSLSLGGSEAFF
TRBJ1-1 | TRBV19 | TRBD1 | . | TGTGCCAGTAGTAAAGGGACAGTTAAGGGCACTGAAGCTTTCTTT | CASSKGTVKGTEAFF
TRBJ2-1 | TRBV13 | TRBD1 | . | TGTGCCACCCGGAGACAGGGGGACTCCTACAATGAGCAGTTCTTC | CATRRQGDSYNEQFF
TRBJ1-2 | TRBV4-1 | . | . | TGCGCCAGCAGCCAAGGAATGGTAATGCCCTCACGGGATGGCTACACCTTC | CASSQGMVMPSRDGYTF
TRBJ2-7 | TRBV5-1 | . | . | TGCGCCAGCTCTCCGAGCAGGGCGGGGGCCGAGCAGTACTTC | CASSPSRAGAEQYF
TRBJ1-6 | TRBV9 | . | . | TGTGCCAGCAGCGTAGCTCAGAATTCACCCCTCCACTTT | CASSVAQNSPLHF
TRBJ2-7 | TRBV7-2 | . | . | TGTGCCAGCAGCTTAGCCTCCTCACCGGCCTACGAGCAGTACTTC | CASSLASSPAYEQYF
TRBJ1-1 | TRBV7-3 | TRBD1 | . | TGTGCCAGCAGCCCAGGGGGCGCGGTCGGCACTGAAGCTTTCTTT | CASSPGGAVGTEAFF
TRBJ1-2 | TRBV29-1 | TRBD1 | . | TGCAGCGTTGAAGGAGGGGGCGCCGGAAACTATGGCTACACCTTC | CSVEGGGAGNYGYTF
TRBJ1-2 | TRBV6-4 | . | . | TGTGCCAGCAGTGACTCTAACAGTAACTATGGCTACACCTTC | CASSDSNSNYGYTF
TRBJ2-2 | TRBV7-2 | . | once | TGTGCCAGCAGCTCTCGAGGCACCGGGGAGCTGTTTTTT | CASSSRGTGELFF
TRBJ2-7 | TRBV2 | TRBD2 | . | TGTGCCAGCAGTGGTCTAGCGGGGACCTACGAGCAGTACTTC | CASSGLAGTYEQYF
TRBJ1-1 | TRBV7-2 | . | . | TGTGCCAGCAGCCGTGACTACAACCCAGGCCCAGCTTTCTTT | CASSRDYNPGPAFF
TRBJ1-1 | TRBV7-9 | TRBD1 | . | TGTGCCAGCAGCTTAGCGCACAGGGGGAGCGGCACTGAAGCTTTCTTT | CASSLAHRGSGTEAFF
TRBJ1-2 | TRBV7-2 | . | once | TGTGCCAGCAGTTCCGGCGGGGGGGTCAACTATGGCTACACCTTC | CASSSGGGVNYGYTF
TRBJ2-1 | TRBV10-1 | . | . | TGCGCCAGCAGTGCCCAGATTTACAATGAGCAGTTCTTC | CASSAQIYNEQFF
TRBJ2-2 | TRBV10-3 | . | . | TGTGCCACCATCCGGGACTCGAACACCGGGGAGCTGTTTTTT | CATIRDSNTGELFF
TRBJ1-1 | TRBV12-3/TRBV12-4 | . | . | TGTGCCAGCAGTCCGACTAGCCGAACGGGTTTCTTT | CASSPTSRTGFF
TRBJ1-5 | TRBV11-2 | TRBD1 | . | TGTGCCAGCAGCGCAAGCGGGACAGGGGGCGAATTCGGCAATCAGCCCCAGCATTTT | CASSASGTGGEFGNQPQHF
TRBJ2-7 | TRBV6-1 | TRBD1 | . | TGTGCCAGCAGTGAATCGGACAGGGGGACCTACGAGCAGTACTTC | CASSESDRGTYEQYF